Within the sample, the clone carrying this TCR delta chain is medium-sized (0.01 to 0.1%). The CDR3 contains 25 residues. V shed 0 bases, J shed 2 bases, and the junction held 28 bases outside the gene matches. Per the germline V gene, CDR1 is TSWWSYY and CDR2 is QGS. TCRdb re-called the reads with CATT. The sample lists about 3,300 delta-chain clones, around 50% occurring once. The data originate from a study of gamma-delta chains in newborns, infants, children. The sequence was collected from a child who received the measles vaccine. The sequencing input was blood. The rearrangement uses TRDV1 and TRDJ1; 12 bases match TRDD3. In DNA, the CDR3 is TGTGCTCTTGGGGAACTAGGGAGGAACCTTCTTAATCTGGGGGATACGAGTAGGAGAACCGATAAACTCATCTTT. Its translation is CALGELGRNLLNLGDTSRRTDKLIF.